Presented here are 24 T cell receptor beta chains from one specimen sequenced in a study of T cells after yellow fever vaccination. One entry per CDR3 protein results from TCRdb running MiXCR on the 5' RACE reads. The profile shows about 220,000 distinct CDR3 sequences, 2.5% to 3.5% of them singletons. Sample: CD4+ T cells sorted from PBMCs, taken 10 days after the yellow fever booster vaccination. The origin of the receptors is a man between 18 and 35 years old who received the YFV17D yellow fever vaccine.

This sequence joins TRBV5-4 and TRBJ1-1; 9 bases fit TRBD1. The germline V gene has CDR1 SGHNT and CDR2 YYREEE (reference sequence). The CDR3 is 13 amino acids. This CDR3 reads CATGGVGNTEAFF. The CDR3 DNA follows: TGTGCTACAGGGGGCGTTGGGAACACTGAAGCTTTCTTT.

This clonotype appeared many times. The J gene is TRBJ1-2, the V gene TRBV20-1; D uncertain. The V end was cut by 3 bases, the J end by 4 bases, with 9 bases between. The germline gives CDR1 DFQATT, CDR2 SNEGSKA (reference sequence). The CDR3 is 12 amino acids. This CDR3 is CSASVDTYGYTF. The CDR3 DNA reads as TGCAGTGCTAGTGTCGACACCTATGGCTACACCTTC.

At least ten counts were recorded for this clonotype. The chain links TRBV30 to TRBJ1-2; weak D call: TRBD1 (5 bases). The V end was cut by 5 bases, the J end by 8 bases, with 18 bases between. The CDR3 has 13 residues. Germline assignment: CDR1 GTSNPN and CDR2 SVGIG (reference sequence). The CDR3 bases are TGTGCCTGGGCGGTCTTCAGGGCTCAAGGCTACACCTTC. Its protein is CAWAVFRAQGYTF.

A remark on this clonotype: Its ends do not fully match the called genes, so a read error is possible. The V and J genes are TRBV29-1 and TRBJ1-1, with TRBD1 as a possible D gene (5 bases). Germline V gene lookup returns CDR1 SQVTM and CDR2 ANQGSEA. CDR3 length: 14 residues. The CDR3 sequence: CSLIKGAGNTEAVF. Written as DNA, the CDR3 is TGCAGCCTCATAAAAGGGGCAGGGAACACTGAAGCTGTCTTT.

This clonotype was seen many times. The chain has TRBV5-6 and TRBJ1-1; weak D call: TRBD1 (5 bases). In germline, CDR1 is SGHDT, CDR2 YYEEEE. V lost 3 bases and J 10 bases, leaving 10 bases between the germline ends. This CDR3 is 11 amino acids long. The CDR3, as DNA: TGTGCCAGCAGCTGGGAGGGACGAGCTTTCTTT. It yields the protein CASSWEGRAFF.

This clonotype has ten or more counts. The DNA for the CDR3 is TGCGCCAGCAGCTTGGGGTTCGAGACCCAGTACTTC. Encoded protein: CASSLGFETQYF. The rearrangement joins TRBV5-1 to TRBJ2-5; D ambiguous. There are 12 residues in the CDR3. Trimming stripped 0 bases from V and 5 bases from J, with 5 bases between. In germline, CDR1 is SGHRS, CDR2 YFSETQ.

This clonotype was seen many times. The rearrangement uses TRBV12-3 or TRBV12-4 and TRBJ2-1, with D possibly matching TRBD1 (6 bases). Trimming shortened V by 6 bases and J by 12 bases, and 12 bases separated the two germline ends. CDR3 size: 11 residues. For the CDR3, the DNA is TGTGCCAGCAGAACAGGGAATTGGCAGTTCTTC. Amino acids: CASRTGNWQFF.

There are many counts of this clonotype. This chain connects TRBV5-1 to TRBJ1-4; tentatively, D is TRBD1 (6 bases). This CDR3 spans 17 amino acids. The germline V gene encodes CDR1 SGHRS and CDR2 YFSETQ. V dropped 0 bases and J dropped 3 bases, with 15 bases sitting between them. CDR3 region: CASSLDSGVSANEKLFF. The CDR3 DNA sequence: TGCGCCAGCAGCTTGGACTCAGGGGTCAGCGCTAATGAAAAACTGTTTTTT.

At least ten counts were recorded for this clonotype. The J gene is TRBJ2-5, the V gene TRBV29-1; D is undetermined. Germline assignment: CDR1 SQVTM and CDR2 ANQGSEA. Trimming cost V 7 bases and J 5 bases, with 14 bases left between them. The CDR3 sequence is 12 residues long. The DNA for the CDR3 is TGCAGCGCCCGGGTAGGATGGGAGACCCAGTACTTC. Amino acid sequence: CSARVGWETQYF. Looking up the rest from reference TRBV29-1 and TRBJ2-5 gives the full variable domain: SAVISQKPSRDICQRGTSLTIQCQVDSQVTMMFWYRQQPGQSLTLIATANQGSEATYESGFVIDKFPISRPNLTFSTLTVSNMSPEDSSIYLCSARVGWETQYFGPGTRLLVL.

This clonotype has just a few counts. V is TRBV25-1 and J is TRBJ2-7; 7 positions agree with TRBD1. V dropped 5 bases and J dropped 2; count of bases not matched to a gene: 12. This CDR3 has 16 amino acids. The germline CDR1 and CDR2 sequences are MGHDK and SYGVNS. CDR3 amino acids: CASSSISGTVTYEQYF. The CDR3 nucleotides read TGTGCCAGCAGTTCTATTTCCGGGACAGTAACCTACGAGCAGTACTTC.

The J gene is TRBJ2-5, the V gene TRBV3-1; 7 bases line up with TRBD1. CDR3 length equals 14 residues. CDR1 LGHDT and CDR2 YNNKEL come from the germline V gene (reference sequence). Germline trimming cut 1 base from V and 5 bases from J; bases unmatched to any gene: 4. The DNA of the CDR3 is TGTGCCAGCAGCCAAGCGGCCAGGGGGGAGACCCAGTACTTC. Translation: CASSQAARGETQYF.

The chain has TRBV27 and TRBJ1-5, with D possibly matching TRBD1 (6 bases). Trimming took 11 bases from V and 7 from J, leaving 21 bases between them. CDR3 length: 14 residues. Germline CDR1 MNHEY, CDR2 SMNVEV (reference sequence). The CDR3 bases are TGTGCCTCGGGGGGCAGGGGTATAAGACAGCCCCAGCATTTT. Translating it yields CASGGRGIRQPQHF.

Many counts were recorded for this clonotype. The chain uses TRBV9 and TRBJ2-1; D gene ambiguous. V lost 0 bases and J 8 bases, leaving 9 bases between the germline ends. There are 13 residues in the CDR3. Germline V CDR1 and CDR2: SGDLS, YYNGEE. This CDR3 is CASSVELWDEQFF. CDR3 bases: TGTGCCAGCAGCGTAGAGCTCTGGGATGAGCAGTTCTTC.

This chain joins TRBV5-1 and TRBJ2-4, with D possibly TRBD2 on 6 matching bases. Germline lookup yields CDR1 SGHRS and CDR2 YFSETQ. The CDR3 loop spans 17 amino acids. V was pared by 0 bases and J by 0 bases, with 13 bases between. This CDR3 is CASSLDGGFLAKNIQYF. As DNA, the CDR3 is TGCGCCAGCAGCTTGGACGGGGGTTTTCTAGCCAAAAACATTCAGTACTTC.

This clonotype was observed a handful of times. V usage is TRBV5-1 and J usage is TRBJ1-1; D ambiguous. Germline V gene data show CDR1 as SGHRS and CDR2 as YFSETQ. There are 13 residues in the CDR3. V shed 1 base and J shed 4 bases, with 8 bases lying between them. The CDR3 reads CASSLSGTTEAFF. DNA of the CDR3: TGCGCCAGCAGCTTGTCGGGTACCACTGAAGCTTTCTTT.

This sequence joins TRBV5-6 and TRBJ1-2; unclear D gene. V was cut by 0 bases and J by 6 bases, with 6 bases left in between. Per germline, CDR1 SGHDT and CDR2 YYEEEE. CDR3 length: 12 amino acids. CDR3 protein: CASSLALDGYTF. CDR3 bases: TGTGCCAGCAGCTTGGCTTTGGATGGCTACACCTTC.

In its sample, this clonotype was seen many times. The V call is TRBV5-1, the J call TRBJ1-1; tentative D call: TRBD1 (5 bases). In germline, CDR1 is SGHRS, CDR2 YFSETQ. This CDR3 comprises 15 residues. The V end lost 1 base, the J end lost 3 bases, and 13 bases lay between the germline ends. In DNA form, the CDR3 reads TGCGCCAGCAGCTTGTCTTACGGGGCGGACACTGAAGCTTTCTTT. Translated, it gives CASSLSYGADTEAFF.

This clonotype has at least ten counts. CDR3 protein: CASSLDAQVNYGYTF. CDR3 sequence (DNA): TGTGCCAGCAGTTTAGACGCCCAGGTTAACTATGGCTACACCTTC. The V and J genes are TRBV27 and TRBJ1-2; D is unresolved. V was cut by 2 bases and J by 1 base, with 11 bases left in between. There are 15 residues in the CDR3. Germline values: CDR1 MNHEY, CDR2 SMNVEV (reference sequence).

CDR3 bases: TGCAGCGTTATGGAAGCGGAAACGGGCTCACCCCTCCACTTT. This gives the protein CSVMEAETGSPLHF. The chain recombines TRBV29-1 with TRBJ1-6; the D is unclear. V was cut by 5 bases and J by 10 bases, with 18 bases left in between. The CDR3 is 14 amino acids. Germline V lookup: CDR1 SQVTM, CDR2 ANQGSEA.

The chain links TRBV6-1 to TRBJ2-3; D remains unclear. Germline loops: CDR1 MNHNS, CDR2 SASEGT. The length of the CDR3 is 14 residues. V was clipped by 6 bases and J by 0 bases, with 10 bases between them. Here the CDR3 reads CASRNPDSTDTQYF. CDR3 sequence (DNA): TGTGCCAGCAGGAACCCGGACAGCACAGATACGCAGTATTTT.

A few counts support this clonotype. The CDR3 loop is CSATRGGQETQYF. Written as DNA, the CDR3 is TGCAGTGCTACCCGGGGGGGCCAAGAGACCCAGTACTTC. The chain joins TRBV20-1 to TRBJ2-5, with 8 nucleotides matching TRBD2. Germline CDR1 DFQATT, CDR2 SNEGSKA (reference sequence). The CDR3 covers 13 residues. Losses at the gene ends were 4 bases for V and 1 base for J; bases not matched to a gene: 2.

The sample holds many counts of this clonotype. This chain connects TRBV12-3 or TRBV12-4 to TRBJ1-3, with 7 positions matching TRBD1. J was trimmed by 9 bases and V by 5 bases; bases with no gene match: 13. The CDR3 length is 15 residues. The CDR3, as DNA: TGTGCCAGCAGTCTCCACAGGGGTGAGCTCGGCACCATATATTTT. It translates to CASSLHRGELGTIYF.

A few counts support this clonotype. This chain joins TRBV6-1 and TRBJ1-5; D not certain. In germline, CDR1 is MNHNS, CDR2 SASEGT. This CDR3 region has 13 residues. V gave up 6 bases and J gave up 3 bases, with 9 bases separating them. The CDR3 spells CASRHRFNQPQHF. Here the CDR3 DNA reads TGTGCCAGCAGACATAGATTCAATCAGCCCCAGCATTTT.

This clonotype was counted ten times or more. J is TRBJ1-4 and V is TRBV20-1; 9 nucleotides match TRBD1. The V gene end was trimmed by 6 bases and the J gene end by 8 bases; junction bases not matched to a gene: 7. In germline, CDR1 is DFQATT, CDR2 SNEGSKA (reference sequence). The CDR3 contains 13 residues. CDR3 nucleotide sequence: TGCAGTGCCCCGGACAGGGGTAAAGAAAAACTGTTTTTT. It translates to CSAPDRGKEKLFF.